The 12 T cell receptor beta chains reported below all come from one sample, sequenced in a study of T cell responses to AZD1222 COVID-19 vaccine (dated by TCRdb to the early 2020s). The library was built by means of the immunoSEQ multiplex PCR assay. TCRdb's version of the immuneACCESS table is confined to in-frame rearrangements and falls short of the full clone set. An unresolved V gene accounts for under half of the shortfall where checked; the remainder is of unknown origin. The sample table holds 160,000 or so clones, of which about 90% were seen once. In total, the top ten clones hold about 4.1% of the sample. Taken with the paper, the label for time point translates to: about 28 days (+/-7) after the second vaccine dose. The treatment or condition label of this sample denotes: meningococcal conjugate vaccine given as trial control. Source: peripheral blood, taken 28 days after the second dose of the MenACWY control vaccine. Receptors were obtained from an adult who received the MenACWY meningococcal vaccine as a control.

V usage is TRBV25-1 and J usage is TRBJ1-3, with 9 bases aligning to TRBD1. V lost 5 bases and J lost 0; bases outside the gene matches: 11. There are 18 residues in the CDR3. From germline, CDR1 is MGHDK and CDR2 SYGVNS. The CDR3 sequence: CASSPMTGGHSSGNTIYF. The CDR3 DNA follows: TGTGCCAGCAGTCCAATGACAGGGGGACACTCCTCTGGAAACACCATATATTTT.

J is TRBJ2-7 and V is TRBV28; D tentatively reads TRBD1 or TRBD2 (5 bases each). The CDR3 is 11 amino acids. Germline CDR1 reads MDHEN; CDR2 reads SYDVKM. The germline V and J ends were trimmed by 6 bases and 2 bases, with 5 bases remaining between them. CDR3 bases: TGTGCCAGCAGGGGGGCCTACGAGCAGTACTTC. It codes for CASRGAYEQYF.

The chain recombines TRBV6-5 with TRBJ1-1, with D uncertain. CDR3 size: 14 residues. Germline CDR1 is MNHEY and CDR2 is SVGAGI. With 8 bases removed from V and 4 bases from J, the gap between germline ends came to 17 bases. The CDR3 DNA is TGTGCCAGCCTTGAAAGGGAGGGCGCCACTGAAGCTTTCTTT. Translating it yields CASLEREGATEAFF.

This clone was counted once. The chain has TRBV11-2 and TRBJ1-2; D unresolved. The CDR3 extends over 15 amino acids. V was cut by 3 bases and J by 4 bases, with 15 bases left in between. The germline gives CDR1 SGHAT, CDR2 FQNNGV. The CDR3 spells CASSLSGYSGYGYTF. DNA of the CDR3: TGTGCCAGCAGCTTGAGCGGGTACTCGGGCTATGGCTACACCTTC.

The V call is TRBV24-1, the J call TRBJ1-6; possibly TRBD1 for D (5 bases). Germline CDR1 KGHDR, CDR2 SFDVKD. The CDR3 has 14 amino acids. V lost 4 bases to trimming and J lost 7 bases, with 10 bases between them. CDR3 in amino acids: CATSERGLNSPLHF. The CDR3 nucleotides are TGTGCCACCAGTGAGCGGGGCCTAAATTCACCCCTCCACTTT.

The V and J genes are TRBV11-2 and TRBJ2-7; the D is unclear. The CDR3 extends over 15 amino acids. Trimming took 5 bases from V and 3 from J, leaving 17 bases between them. Per the germline V gene, CDR1 is SGHAT and CDR2 is FQNNGV. The chain's CDR3 is CASSGQGPLNYEQYF. The CDR3 bases are TGTGCCAGCAGCGGCCAAGGACCTCTGAACTACGAGCAGTACTTC.

The chain carries TRBV10-3 and TRBJ1-3, with D possibly being TRBD1 (5 bases). V lost 4 bases and J lost 0, with 13 bases in between. The CDR3 has 16 amino acids. CDR1 is ENHRY and CDR2 is SYGVKD in the germline V gene. The CDR3 here is CAISGGDLSSGNTIYF. CDR3 DNA sequence: TGTGCCATCAGTGGAGGGGACCTCTCCTCTGGAAACACCATATATTTT.

The V call is TRBV28, the J call TRBJ2-2; possibly TRBD2 for D (5 bases). The CDR3 runs to 14 residues. Per germline, CDR1 MDHEN and CDR2 SYDVKM. V shed 7 bases and J shed 5 bases, with 14 bases lying between them. The CDR3 DNA is TGTGCCAGCACCTCGTCCCCGGGGACCGGGGAGCTGTTTTTT. Residues: CASTSSPGTGELFF. Using reference TRBV28 and TRBJ2-2 for the parts outside the CDR3, the full variable domain is DVKVTQSSRYLVKRTGEKVFLECVQDMDHENMFWYRQDPGLGLRLIYFSYDVKMKEKGDIPEGYSVSREKKERFSLILESASTNQTSMYLCASTSSPGTGELFFGEGSRLTVL.

The genes are TRBV7-9 and TRBJ1-1; weak D call: TRBD1 (5 bases). Trimming took 7 bases from V and 4 from J, leaving 13 bases between them. The CDR3 covers 13 residues. Germline values: CDR1 SEHNR, CDR2 FQNEAQ (reference sequence). The CDR3 loop is CASNSGGATEAFF. Written as DNA, the CDR3 is TGTGCCAGCAACTCCGGAGGGGCCACTGAAGCTTTCTTT.

The V gene is TRBV20-1, the J gene TRBJ1-4; D perhaps matches TRBD1 (6 bases). This CDR3 contains 15 residues. CDR1 is DFQATT and CDR2 is SNEGSKA in the germline V gene (reference sequence). Trimming stripped 3 bases from V and 4 bases from J, with 15 bases between. The CDR3 DNA reads as TGCAGTGCTAGTGTGGGGGCAGGCTATAATGAAAAACTGTTTTTT. Its translation is CSASVGAGYNEKLFF.

This chain uses TRBV4-1 with TRBJ1-3; D is uncertain. The CDR3 is 16 amino acids. V lost 2 bases and J lost 2, with 13 bases in between. Germline V gene sequence: CDR1 MGHRA, CDR2 YSYEKL. The chain's CDR3 is CASSQRGVVAGNTIYF. In DNA, the CDR3 is TGCGCCAGCAGCCAAAGAGGTGTTGTGGCTGGAAACACCATATATTTT.

The V and J genes are TRBV7-6 and TRBJ1-2, with 8 bases matching TRBD1. This CDR3 has 15 amino acids. J gave up 2 bases and V 5 bases, and 7 bases lay outside the gene matches. In germline, CDR1 is SGHVS, CDR2 FNYEAQ. The CDR3 loop reads CASSPRDRRNYGYTF. Here the CDR3 DNA reads TGTGCCAGCAGCCCGCGGGACAGGAGAAACTATGGCTACACCTTC.